This paragraph reports one TCR beta chain. Assay used: immunoSEQ multiplex PCR; TCRdb lists only in-frame clones, some missing. There are 100,000 to 150,000 clones in the sample; more than 70% occur only once, and approximately 3.3% lies in the top ten. This sample stems from a study of blood T cell repertoires in COVID-19. V was pared by 4 bases and J by 10 bases, with 17 bases between. This CDR3 contains 13 residues. Sequenced input: peripheral blood. The chain has TRBV12-3 or TRBV12-4 and TRBJ2-7; weak D call: TRBD1 (5 bases). This receptor was obtained from a woman in her sixties or seventies with acute or convalescent COVID-19. The CDR3 DNA follows: TGTGCCAGCAGTTCCTCCGACAGTCTCCATCAGTACTTC. Its protein is CASSSSDSLHQYF.